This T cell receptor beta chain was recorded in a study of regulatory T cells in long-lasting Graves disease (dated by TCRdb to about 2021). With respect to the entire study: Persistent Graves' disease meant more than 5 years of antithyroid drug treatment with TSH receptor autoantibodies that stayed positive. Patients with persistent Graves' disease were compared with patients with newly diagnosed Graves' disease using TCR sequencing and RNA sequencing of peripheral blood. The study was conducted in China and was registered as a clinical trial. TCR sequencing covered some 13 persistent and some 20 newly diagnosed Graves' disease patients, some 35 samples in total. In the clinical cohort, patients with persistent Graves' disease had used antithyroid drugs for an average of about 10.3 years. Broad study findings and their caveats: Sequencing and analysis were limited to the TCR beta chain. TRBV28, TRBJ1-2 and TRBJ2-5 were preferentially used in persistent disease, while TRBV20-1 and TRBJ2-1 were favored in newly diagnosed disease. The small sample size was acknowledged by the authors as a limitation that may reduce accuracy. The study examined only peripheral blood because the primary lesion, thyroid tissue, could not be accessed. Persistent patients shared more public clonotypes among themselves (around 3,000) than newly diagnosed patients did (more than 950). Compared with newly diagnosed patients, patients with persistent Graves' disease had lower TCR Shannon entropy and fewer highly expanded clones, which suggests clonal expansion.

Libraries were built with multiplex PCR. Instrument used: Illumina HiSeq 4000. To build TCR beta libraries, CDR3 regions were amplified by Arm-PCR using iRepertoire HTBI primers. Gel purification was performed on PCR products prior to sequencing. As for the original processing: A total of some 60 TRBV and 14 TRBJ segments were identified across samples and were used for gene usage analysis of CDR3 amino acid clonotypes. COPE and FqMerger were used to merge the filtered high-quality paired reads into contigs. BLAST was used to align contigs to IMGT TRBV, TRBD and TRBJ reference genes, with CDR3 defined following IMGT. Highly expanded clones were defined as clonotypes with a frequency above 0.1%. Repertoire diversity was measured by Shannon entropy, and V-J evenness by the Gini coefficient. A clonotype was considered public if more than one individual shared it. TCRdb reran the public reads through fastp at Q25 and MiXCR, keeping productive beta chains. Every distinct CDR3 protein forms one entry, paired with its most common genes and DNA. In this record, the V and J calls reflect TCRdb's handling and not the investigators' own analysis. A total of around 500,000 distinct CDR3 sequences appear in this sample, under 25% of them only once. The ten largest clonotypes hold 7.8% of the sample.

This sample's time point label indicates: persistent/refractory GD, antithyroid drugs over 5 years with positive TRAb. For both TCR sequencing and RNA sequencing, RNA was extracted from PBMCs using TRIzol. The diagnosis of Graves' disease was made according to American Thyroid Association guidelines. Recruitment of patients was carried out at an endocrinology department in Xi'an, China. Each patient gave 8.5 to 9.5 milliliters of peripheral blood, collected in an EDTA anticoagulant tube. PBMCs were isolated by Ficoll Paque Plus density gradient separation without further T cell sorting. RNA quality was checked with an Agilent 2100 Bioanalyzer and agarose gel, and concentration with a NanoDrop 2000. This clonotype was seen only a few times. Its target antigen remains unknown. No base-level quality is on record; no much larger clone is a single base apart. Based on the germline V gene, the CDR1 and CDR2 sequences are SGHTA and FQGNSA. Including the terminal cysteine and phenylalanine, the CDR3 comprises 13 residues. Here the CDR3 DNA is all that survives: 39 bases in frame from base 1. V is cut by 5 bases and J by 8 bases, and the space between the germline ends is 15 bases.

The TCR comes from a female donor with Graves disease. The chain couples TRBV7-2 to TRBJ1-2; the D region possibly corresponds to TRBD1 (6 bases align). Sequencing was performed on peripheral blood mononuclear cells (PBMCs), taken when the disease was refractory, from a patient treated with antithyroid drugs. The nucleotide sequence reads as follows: TGTGCCAGCAGCCGCAGGGAGGGGGACGGCTACACCTTC. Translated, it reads CASSRREGDGYTF.